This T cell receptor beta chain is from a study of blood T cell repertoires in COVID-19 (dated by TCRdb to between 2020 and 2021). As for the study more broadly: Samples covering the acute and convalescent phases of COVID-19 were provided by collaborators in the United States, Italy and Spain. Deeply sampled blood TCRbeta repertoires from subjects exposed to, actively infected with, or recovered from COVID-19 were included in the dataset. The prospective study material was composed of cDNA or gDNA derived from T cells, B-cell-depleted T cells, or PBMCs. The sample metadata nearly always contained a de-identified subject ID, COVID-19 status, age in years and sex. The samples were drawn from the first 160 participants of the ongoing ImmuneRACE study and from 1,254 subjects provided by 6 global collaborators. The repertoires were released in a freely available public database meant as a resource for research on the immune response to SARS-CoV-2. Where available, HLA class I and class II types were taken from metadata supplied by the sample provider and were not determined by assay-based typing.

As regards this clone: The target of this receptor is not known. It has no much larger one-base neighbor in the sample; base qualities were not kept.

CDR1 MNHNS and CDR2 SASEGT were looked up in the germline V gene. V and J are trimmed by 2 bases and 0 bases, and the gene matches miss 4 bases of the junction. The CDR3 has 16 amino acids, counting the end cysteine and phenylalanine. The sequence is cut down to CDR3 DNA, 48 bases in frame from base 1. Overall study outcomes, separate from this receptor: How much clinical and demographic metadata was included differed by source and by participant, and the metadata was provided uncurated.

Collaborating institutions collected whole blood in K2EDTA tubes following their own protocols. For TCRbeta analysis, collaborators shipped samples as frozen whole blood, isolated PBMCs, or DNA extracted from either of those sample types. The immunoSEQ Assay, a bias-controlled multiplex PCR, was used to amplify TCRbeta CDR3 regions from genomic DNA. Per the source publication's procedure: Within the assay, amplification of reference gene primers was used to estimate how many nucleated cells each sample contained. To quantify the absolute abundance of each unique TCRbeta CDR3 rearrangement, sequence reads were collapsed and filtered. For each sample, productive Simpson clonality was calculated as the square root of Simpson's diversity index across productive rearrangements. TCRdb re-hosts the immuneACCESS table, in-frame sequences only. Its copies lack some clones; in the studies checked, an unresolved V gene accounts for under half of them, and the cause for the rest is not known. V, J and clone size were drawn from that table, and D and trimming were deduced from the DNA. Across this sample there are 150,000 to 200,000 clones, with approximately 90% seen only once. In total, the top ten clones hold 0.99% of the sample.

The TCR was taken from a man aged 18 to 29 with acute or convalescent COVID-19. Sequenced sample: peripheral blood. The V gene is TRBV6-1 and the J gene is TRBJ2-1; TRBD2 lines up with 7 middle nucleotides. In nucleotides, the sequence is TGTGCCAGCAGTGAAAACCTAGCGGCCTCCTACAATGAGCAGTTCTTC. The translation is CASSENLAASYNEQFF.